One sample yielded the 3 T cell receptor beta chains listed below, sequenced in a study of low-dose radiotherapy and immunotherapy resistance in tumors. With a constant-region primer and a V-primer adapter, TCRs were subjected to 15 to 25 PCR cycles of amplification. From the reads, TCRdb called clonotypes with MiXCR, one entry per CDR3 protein. The data hold roughly 50,000 distinct CDR3 sequences, with roughly 33% observed a single time. This sample's time point: after trial treatment. The treatment: LDRT plus nivolumab, ipilimumab, low-dose cyclophosphamide and aspirin (RACIN trial). Sequenced here: PBMCs, sampled after low-dose radiotherapy plus immunotherapy. Receptors originate from a male donor with rectosigmoid adenocarcinoma.

This clonotype was seen many times. The rearrangement uses TRBV28 and TRBJ1-5; 8 nucleotides agree with TRBD1. From germline, CDR1 is MDHEN and CDR2 SYDVKM. The CDR3 contains 14 residues. J lost 4 bases, V lost 6 bases, and 5 bases had no gene match. CDR3 amino acids: CASRFDRGNQPQHF. The CDR3 DNA is TGTGCCAGCAGATTTGACAGGGGAAATCAGCCCCAGCATTTT.

This clonotype was recorded at least ten times. This chain uses TRBV6-1 with TRBJ2-2; no definite D call. Trimming removed 4 bases at V and 0 bases at J, with 6 bases between. Germline-derived CDR1 and CDR2 are MNHNS and SASEGT. The length of the CDR3 is 14 residues. The CDR3 loop is CASSAWTNTGELFF. The CDR3 DNA is TGTGCCAGCAGTGCCTGGACGAACACCGGGGAGCTGTTTTTT.

The chain links TRBV5-5 to TRBJ1-5; D possibly corresponds to TRBD1 (5 bases). Trimming stripped 4 bases from V and 0 bases from J, with 11 bases between. Per the germline V gene, CDR1 is SGHKS and CDR2 is YYEKEE (reference sequence). The CDR3 is 15 residues long. This CDR3 reads CASSLADSSNQPQHF. For the CDR3, the DNA is TGTGCCAGCAGCCTCGCAGACAGTAGCAATCAGCCCCAGCATTTT.